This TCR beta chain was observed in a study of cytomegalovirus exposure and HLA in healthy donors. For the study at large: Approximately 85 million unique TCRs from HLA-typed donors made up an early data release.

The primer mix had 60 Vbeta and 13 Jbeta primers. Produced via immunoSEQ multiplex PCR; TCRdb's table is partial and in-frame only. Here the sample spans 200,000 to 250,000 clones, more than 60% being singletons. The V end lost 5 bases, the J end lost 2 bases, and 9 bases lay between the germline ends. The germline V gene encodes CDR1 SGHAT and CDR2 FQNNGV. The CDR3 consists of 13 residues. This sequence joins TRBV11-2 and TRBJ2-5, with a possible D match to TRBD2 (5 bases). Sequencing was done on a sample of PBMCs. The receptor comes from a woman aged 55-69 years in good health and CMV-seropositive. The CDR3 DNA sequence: TGTGCCAGCAGCCTGGACTTGCAAGAGACCCAGTACTTC. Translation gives CASSLDLQETQYF.